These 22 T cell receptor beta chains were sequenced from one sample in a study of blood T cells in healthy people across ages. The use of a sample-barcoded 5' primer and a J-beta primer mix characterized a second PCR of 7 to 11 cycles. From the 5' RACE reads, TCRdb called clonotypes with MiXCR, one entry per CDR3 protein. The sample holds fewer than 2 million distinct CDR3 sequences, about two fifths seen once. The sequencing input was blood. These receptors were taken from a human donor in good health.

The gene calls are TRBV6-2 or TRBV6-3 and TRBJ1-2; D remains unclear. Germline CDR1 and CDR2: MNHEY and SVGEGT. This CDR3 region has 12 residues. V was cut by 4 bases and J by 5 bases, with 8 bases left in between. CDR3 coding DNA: TGTGCCAGCAGTTGCAGCGGGTATGGCTACACCTTC. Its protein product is CASSCSGYGYTF.

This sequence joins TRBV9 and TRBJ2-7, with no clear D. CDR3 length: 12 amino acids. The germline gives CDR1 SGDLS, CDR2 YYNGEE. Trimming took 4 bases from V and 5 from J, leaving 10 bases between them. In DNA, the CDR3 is TGTGCCAGCAGCACCCCTAGGAACGAGCAGTACTTC. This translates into CASSTPRNEQYF.

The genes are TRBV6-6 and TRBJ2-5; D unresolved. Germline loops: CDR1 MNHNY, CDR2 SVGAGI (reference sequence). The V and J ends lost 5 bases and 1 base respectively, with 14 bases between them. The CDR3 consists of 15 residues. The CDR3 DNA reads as TGTGCCAGCAGTCCCTCGCCCAACCCCCAAGAGACCCAGTACTTC. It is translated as CASSPSPNPQETQYF.

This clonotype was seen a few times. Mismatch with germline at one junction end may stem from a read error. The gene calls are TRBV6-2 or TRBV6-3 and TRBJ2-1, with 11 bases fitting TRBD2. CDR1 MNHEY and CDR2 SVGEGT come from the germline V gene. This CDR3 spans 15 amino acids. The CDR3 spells CASSYSGGAPDEQFF. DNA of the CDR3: TGCGCCAGCAGTTATAGCGGGGGGGCCCCCGATGAGCAGTTCTTC.

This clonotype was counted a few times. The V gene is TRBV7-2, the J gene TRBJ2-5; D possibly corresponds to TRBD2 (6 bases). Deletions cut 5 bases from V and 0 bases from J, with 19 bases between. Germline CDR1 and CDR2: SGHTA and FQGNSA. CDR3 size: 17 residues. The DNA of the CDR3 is TGTGCCAGCAGCCCACCATCGGGACTCCAGTACCAAGAGACCCAGTACTTC. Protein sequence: CASSPPSGLQYQETQYF. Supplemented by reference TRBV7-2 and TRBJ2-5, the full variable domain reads GAGVSQSPSNKVTEKGKDVELRCDPISGHTALYWYRQSLGQGLEFLIYFQGNSAPDKSGLPSDRFSAERTGGSVSTLTIQRTQQEDSAVYLCASSPPSGLQYQETQYFGPGTRLLVL.

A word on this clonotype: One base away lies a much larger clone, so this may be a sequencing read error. The CDR3 region is CASSPLDRGYGQYF. The CDR3 bases are TGTGCCAGCAGCCCCCTGGACAGGGGCTACGGGCAGTACTTC. The V and J genes are TRBV9 and TRBJ2-7, with 9 positions matching TRBD1. Germline V gene sequence: CDR1 SGDLS, CDR2 YYNGEE. The CDR3 has 14 residues.

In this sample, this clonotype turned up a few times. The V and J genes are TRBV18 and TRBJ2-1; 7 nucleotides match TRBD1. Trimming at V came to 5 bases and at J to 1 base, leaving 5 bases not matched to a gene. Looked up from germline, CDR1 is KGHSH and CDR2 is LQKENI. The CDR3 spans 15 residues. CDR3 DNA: TGTGCCAGCTCATACGGGACAGTTTCCTACAATGAGCAGTTCTTC. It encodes CASSYGTVSYNEQFF. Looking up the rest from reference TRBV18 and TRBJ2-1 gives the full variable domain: NAGVMQNPRHLVRRRGQEARLRCSPMKGHSHVYWYRQLPEEGLKFMVYLQKENIIDESGMPKERFSAEFPKEGPSILRIQQVVRGDSAAYFCASSYGTVSYNEQFFGPGTRLTVL.

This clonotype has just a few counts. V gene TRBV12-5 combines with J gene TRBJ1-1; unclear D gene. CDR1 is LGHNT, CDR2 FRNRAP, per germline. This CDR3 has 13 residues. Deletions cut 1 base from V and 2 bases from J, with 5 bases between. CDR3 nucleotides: TGTGCTAGTGGTTTGGGAGGAAACACTGAAGCTTTCTTT. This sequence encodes CASGLGGNTEAFF.

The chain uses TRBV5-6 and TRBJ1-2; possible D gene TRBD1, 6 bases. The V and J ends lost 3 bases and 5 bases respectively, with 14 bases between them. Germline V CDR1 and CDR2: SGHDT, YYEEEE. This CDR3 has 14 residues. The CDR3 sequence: CASSWVGTNYGYTF. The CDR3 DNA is TGTGCCAGCAGCTGGGTAGGGACAAATTATGGCTACACCTTC.

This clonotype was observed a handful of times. CDR3 region: CSVEDTAGGQEQFF. As DNA, the CDR3 is TGCAGCGTTGAAGATACAGCGGGGGGGCAGGAGCAGTTCTTC. The chain uses TRBV29-1 and TRBJ2-1; TRBD2 matches at 10 bases. Germline V gives CDR1 SQVTM, CDR2 ANQGSEA. The V and J ends lost 0 bases and 10 bases, in that order; junction bases with no gene match: 6. This CDR3 is built from 14 residues.

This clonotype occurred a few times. In nucleotides, the CDR3 is TGTGCCACCAGCAGAGATCTTGAGACACCCAACATTCAGTACTTC. Amino acids: CATSRDLETPNIQYF. The rearrangement links TRBV15 to TRBJ2-7; the D is unclear. The J call is doubtful: the DNA matches TRBJ2-4 better. The germline V gene encodes CDR1 LNHNV and CDR2 YYDKDF (reference sequence). CDR3 length: 15 residues.

Here the CDR3 DNA reads TGCAGTGCTAGAGATGGGGCCGTGAGCACAGATACGCAGTATTTT. Its protein is CSARDGAVSTDTQYF. The V gene is TRBV20-1, the J gene TRBJ2-3, with a weak D call TRBD1 (5 bases). CDR1 and CDR2 from the germline V gene are DFQATT and SNEGSKA (reference sequence). This CDR3 contains 15 residues. Trimming stripped 0 bases from V and 0 bases from J, with 10 bases between.

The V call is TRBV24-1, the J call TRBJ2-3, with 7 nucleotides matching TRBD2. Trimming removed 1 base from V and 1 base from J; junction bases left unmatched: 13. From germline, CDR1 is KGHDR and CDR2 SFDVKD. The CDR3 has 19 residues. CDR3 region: CATSDLDWLAAGGTDTQYF. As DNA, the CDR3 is TGTGCCACCAGTGATTTAGATTGGCTAGCGGCCGGAGGCACAGATACGCAGTATTTT.

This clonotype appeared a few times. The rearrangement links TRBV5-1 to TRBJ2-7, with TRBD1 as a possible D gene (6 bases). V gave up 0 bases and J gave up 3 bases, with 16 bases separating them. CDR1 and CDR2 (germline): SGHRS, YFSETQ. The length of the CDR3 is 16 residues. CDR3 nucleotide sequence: TGCGCCAGCAGCTTGGCCTCGGACAGCCTCGTCTACGAGCAGTACTTC. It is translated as CASSLASDSLVYEQYF.

The CDR3 region is CASNEAENTEAFF. CDR3 in DNA: TGTGCCAGCAATGAAGCGGAGAACACTGAAGCTTTCTTT. The gene calls are TRBV6-2 or TRBV6-3 and TRBJ1-1; no firm D call. The CDR3 contains 13 residues. Germline V gene lookup returns CDR1 MNHEY and CDR2 SVGEGT. The V end was cut by 7 bases, the J end by 1 base, with 10 bases between.

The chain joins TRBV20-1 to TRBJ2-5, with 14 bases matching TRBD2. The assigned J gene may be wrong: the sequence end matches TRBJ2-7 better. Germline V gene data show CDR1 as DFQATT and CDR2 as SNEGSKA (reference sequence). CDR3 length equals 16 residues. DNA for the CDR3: TGCAGTGCTAGAGGGACTAGCGGGGGGCCGGGGTACGAGCAGTACTTC. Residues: CSARGTSGGPGYEQYF.

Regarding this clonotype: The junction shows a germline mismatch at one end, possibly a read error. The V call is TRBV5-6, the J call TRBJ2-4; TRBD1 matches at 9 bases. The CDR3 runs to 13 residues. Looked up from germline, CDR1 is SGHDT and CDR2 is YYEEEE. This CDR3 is CAGSTDRGNIQYF. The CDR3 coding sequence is TGTGCCGGCAGCACGGACAGGGGAAACATTCAGTACTTC.

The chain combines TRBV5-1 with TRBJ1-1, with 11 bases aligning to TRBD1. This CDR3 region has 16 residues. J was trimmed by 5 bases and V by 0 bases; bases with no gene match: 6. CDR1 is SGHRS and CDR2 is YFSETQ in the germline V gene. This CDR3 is CASSLGTGGAGTEAFF. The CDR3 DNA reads TGCGCCAGCAGCTTGGGGACAGGGGGCGCAGGGACTGAAGCTTTCTTT.

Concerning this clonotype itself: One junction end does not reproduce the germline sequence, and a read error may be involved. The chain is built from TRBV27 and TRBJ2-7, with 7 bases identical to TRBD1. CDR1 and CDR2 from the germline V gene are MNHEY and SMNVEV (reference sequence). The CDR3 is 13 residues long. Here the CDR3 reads CASSFLDTGDKNF. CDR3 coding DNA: TGTGCCAGCAGTTTTCTCGACACAGGGGATAAGAACTTC.

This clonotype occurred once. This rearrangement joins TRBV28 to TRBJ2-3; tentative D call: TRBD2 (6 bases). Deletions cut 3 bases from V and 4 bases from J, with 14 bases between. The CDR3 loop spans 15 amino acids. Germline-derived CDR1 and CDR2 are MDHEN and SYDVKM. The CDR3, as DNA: TGTGCCAGCAGTTTTTTGGGCAGGGAGGCAGATACGCAGTATTTT. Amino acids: CASSFLGREADTQYF.

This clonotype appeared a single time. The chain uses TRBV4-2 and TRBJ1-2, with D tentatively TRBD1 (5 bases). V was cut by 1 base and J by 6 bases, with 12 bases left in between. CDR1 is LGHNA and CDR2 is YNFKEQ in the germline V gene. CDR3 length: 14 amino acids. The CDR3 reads CASSQAGTVHGYTF. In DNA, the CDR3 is TGTGCCAGCAGCCAAGCGGGGACGGTGCATGGCTACACCTTC.

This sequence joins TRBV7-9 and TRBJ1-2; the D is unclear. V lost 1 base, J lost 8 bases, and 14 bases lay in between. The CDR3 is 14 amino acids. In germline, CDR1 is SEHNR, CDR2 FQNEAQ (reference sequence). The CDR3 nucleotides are TGTGCCAGCAGCTTAGAGTATCCGACTCGGGGCTACACCTTC. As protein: CASSLEYPTRGYTF.